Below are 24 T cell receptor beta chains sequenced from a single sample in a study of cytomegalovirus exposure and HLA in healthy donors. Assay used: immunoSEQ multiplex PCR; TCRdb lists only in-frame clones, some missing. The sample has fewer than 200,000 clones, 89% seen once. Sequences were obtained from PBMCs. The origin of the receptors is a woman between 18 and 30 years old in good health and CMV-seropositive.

CDR3 protein: CASSALGALSTDTQYF. CDR3 nucleotides: TGTGCCAGCAGCGCCCTGGGAGCCCTGAGCACAGATACGCAGTATTTT. The J gene is TRBJ2-3, the V gene TRBV2, with D maybe TRBD2 (5 bases). Trimming took off 6 bases at V and 0 bases at J, with 16 bases between the two ends. This CDR3 is built from 16 residues. The V gene's germline CDR1 is SNHLY and CDR2 FYNNEI.

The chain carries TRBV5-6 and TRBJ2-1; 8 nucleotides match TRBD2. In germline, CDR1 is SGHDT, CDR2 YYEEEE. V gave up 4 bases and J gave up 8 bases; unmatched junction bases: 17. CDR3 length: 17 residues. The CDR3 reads CASSPVVAGTGRDEQFF. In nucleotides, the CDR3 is TGTGCCAGCAGCCCCGTGGTAGCGGGAACCGGGAGGGATGAGCAGTTCTTC.

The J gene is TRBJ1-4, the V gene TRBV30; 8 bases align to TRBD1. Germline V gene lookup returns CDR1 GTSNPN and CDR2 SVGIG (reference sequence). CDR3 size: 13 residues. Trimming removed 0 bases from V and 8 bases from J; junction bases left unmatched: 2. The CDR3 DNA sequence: TGTGCCTGGAGTGTCAGGGGGCACGAAAAACTGTTTTTT. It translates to CAWSVRGHEKLFF. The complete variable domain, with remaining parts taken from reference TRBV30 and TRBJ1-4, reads SQTIHQWPATLVQPVGSPLSLECTVEGTSNPNLYWYRQAAGRGLQLLFYSVGIGQISSEVPQNLSASRPQDRQFILSSKKLLLSDSGFYLCAWSVRGHEKLFFGSGTQLSVL.

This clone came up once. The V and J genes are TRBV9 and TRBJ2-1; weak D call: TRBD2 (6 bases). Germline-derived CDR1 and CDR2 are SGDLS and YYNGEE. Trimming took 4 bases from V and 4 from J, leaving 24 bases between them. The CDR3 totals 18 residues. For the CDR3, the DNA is TGTGCCAGCAGCCCCCGTGGCGGGATATTCCCTCCTTACAATGAGCAGTTCTTC. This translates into CASSPRGGIFPPYNEQFF.

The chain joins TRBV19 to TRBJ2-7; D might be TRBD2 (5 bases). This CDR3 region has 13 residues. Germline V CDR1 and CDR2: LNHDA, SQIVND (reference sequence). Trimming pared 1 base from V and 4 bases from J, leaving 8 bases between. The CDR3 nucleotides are TGTGCCAGTAGTATAGCTTCGGGGTACGAGCAGTACTTC. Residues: CASSIASGYEQYF.

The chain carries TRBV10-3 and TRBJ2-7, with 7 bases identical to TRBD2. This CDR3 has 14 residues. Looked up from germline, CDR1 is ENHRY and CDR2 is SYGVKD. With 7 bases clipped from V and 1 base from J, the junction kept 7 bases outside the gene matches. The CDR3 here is CAINAGTTSYEQYF. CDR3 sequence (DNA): TGTGCCATCAACGCCGGGACTACATCCTACGAGCAGTACTTC.

The CDR3 DNA reads as TGTGCCAGCAGCGGCAGACTAGCGGGGAGCACAGATACGCAGTATTTT. It yields the protein CASSGRLAGSTDTQYF. The V gene is TRBV9, the J gene TRBJ2-3; 11 bases align to TRBD2. There are 16 residues in the CDR3. V gave up 3 bases and J gave up 0 bases; unmatched junction bases: 3. Germline CDR1 and CDR2: SGDLS and YYNGEE.

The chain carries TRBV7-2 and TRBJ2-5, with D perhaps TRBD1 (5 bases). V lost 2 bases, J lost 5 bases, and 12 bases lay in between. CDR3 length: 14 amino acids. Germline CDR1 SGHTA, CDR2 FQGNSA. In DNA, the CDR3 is TGTGCCAGCAGCTTACGCAGGGATCGGGAGACCCAGTACTTC. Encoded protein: CASSLRRDRETQYF.

CDR3 nucleotides: TGTGCCAGCAGCTTAGTAGGTTTGGGACTCCGAGTTTACGAGCAGTACTTC. This codes for CASSLVGLGLRVYEQYF. V usage is TRBV11-2 and J usage is TRBJ2-7, with D perhaps matching TRBD2 (6 bases). Per germline, CDR1 SGHAT and CDR2 FQNNGV. V was clipped by 1 base and J by 4 bases, with 20 bases between them. The CDR3 is made up of 17 amino acids.

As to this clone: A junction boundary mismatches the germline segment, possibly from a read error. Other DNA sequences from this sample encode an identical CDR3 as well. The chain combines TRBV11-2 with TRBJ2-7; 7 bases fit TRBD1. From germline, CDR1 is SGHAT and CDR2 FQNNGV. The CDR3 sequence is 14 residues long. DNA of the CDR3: TGTGCCAGCAGCTCGGACAGGCTCTCCTATGAGCAGTACTTC. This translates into CASSSDRLSYEQYF.

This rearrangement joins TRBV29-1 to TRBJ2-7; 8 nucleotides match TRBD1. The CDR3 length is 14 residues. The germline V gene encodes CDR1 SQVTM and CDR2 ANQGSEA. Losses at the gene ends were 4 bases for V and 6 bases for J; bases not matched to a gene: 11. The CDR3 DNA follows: TGCAGCGTTGGCCTTTGGGGACAGGTATCCGAGCAGTACTTC. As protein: CSVGLWGQVSEQYF.

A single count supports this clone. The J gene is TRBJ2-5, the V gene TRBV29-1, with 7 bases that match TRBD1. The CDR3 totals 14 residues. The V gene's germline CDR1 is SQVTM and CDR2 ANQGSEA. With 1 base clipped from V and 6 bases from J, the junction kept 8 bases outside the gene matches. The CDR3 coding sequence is TGCAGCGTTGAAGGACAGGGAAAGTATCAGACCCAGTACTTC. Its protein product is CSVEGQGKYQTQYF.

The CDR3 DNA sequence: TGCGCCAGCAGCCAAGTAAGCAGAGGAAGGGGCAATGAGCAGTTCTTC. Translating it yields CASSQVSRGRGNEQFF. The gene calls are TRBV4-1 and TRBJ2-1; D is possibly TRBD1 (5 bases). CDR3 length equals 16 residues. V lost 1 base to trimming and J lost 6 bases, with 16 bases between them. Germline V CDR1 and CDR2: MGHRA, YSYEKL.

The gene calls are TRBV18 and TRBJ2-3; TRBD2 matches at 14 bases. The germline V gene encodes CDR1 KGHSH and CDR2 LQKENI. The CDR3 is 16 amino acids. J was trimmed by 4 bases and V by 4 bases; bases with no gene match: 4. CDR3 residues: CASSRLAGGPPDTQYF. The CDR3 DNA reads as TGTGCCAGCTCACGACTAGCGGGAGGGCCCCCAGATACGCAGTATTTT.

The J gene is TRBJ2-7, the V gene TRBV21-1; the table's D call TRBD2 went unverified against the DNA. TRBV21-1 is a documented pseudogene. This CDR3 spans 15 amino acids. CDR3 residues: CASSKVGGKSYEQYF. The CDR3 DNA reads TGTGCCAGCAGCAAAGTGGGCGGGAAGAGCTACGAGCAGTACTTC.

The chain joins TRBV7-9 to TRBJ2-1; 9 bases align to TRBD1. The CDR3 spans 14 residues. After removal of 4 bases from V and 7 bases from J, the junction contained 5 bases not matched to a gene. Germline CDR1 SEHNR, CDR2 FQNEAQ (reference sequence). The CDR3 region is CASSWGTGYNEQFF. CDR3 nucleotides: TGTGCCAGCAGCTGGGGGACAGGGTATAATGAGCAGTTCTTC.

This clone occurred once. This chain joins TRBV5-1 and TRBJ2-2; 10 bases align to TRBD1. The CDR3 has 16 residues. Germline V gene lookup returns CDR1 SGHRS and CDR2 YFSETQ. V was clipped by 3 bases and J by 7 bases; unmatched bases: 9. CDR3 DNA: TGCGCCAGCAGCTCTTTCGGGACAGGGGTTGGCGGGGAGCTGTTTTTT. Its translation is CASSSFGTGVGGELFF.

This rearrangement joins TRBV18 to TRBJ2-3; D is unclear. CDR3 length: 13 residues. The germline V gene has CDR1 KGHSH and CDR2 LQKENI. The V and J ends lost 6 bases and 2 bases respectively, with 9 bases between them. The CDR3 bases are TGTGCCAGCTCCCCTCTACTCACAGATACGCAGTATTTT. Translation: CASSPLLTDTQYF.

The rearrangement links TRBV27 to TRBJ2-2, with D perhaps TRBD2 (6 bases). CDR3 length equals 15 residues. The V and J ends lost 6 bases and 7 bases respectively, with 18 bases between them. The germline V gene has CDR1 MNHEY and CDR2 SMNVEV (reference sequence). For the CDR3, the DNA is TGTGCCAGCAGAGCCGGGACTTATGTCGGCGGGGAGCTGTTTTTT. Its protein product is CASRAGTYVGGELFF.

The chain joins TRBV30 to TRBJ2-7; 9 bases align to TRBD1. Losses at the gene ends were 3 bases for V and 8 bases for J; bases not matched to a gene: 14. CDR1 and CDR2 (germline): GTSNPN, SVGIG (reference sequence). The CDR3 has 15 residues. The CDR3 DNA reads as TGTGCCTGGAGAGACCTGGGACAGGGTACTAGCAAGCAGTACTTC. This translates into CAWRDLGQGTSKQYF.

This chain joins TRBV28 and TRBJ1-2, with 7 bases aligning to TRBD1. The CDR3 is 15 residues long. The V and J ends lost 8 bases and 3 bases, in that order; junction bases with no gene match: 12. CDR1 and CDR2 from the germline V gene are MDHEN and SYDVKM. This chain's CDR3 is CASGDSNFGYYGYTF. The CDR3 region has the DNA TGTGCCAGCGGGGACAGCAACTTTGGGTACTATGGCTACACCTTC.

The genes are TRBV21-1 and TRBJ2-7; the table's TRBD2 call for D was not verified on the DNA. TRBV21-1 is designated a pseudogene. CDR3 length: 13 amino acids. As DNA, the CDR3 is TGTGCCAGCAGCAAAGTGGAGTCCTACGAGCAGTACTTC. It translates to CASSKVESYEQYF.

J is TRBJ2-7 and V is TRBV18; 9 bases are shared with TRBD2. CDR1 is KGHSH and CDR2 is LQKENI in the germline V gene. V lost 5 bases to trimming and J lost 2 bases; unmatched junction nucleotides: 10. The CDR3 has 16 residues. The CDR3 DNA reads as TGTGCCAGCTCAACTAATCTAGCGGGATCCACCTACGAGCAGTACTTC. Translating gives CASSTNLAGSTYEQYF. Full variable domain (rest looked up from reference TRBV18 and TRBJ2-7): NAGVMQNPRHLVRRRGQEARLRCSPMKGHSHVYWYRQLPEEGLKFMVYLQKENIIDESGMPKERFSAEFPKEGPSILRIQQVVRGDSAAYFCASSTNLAGSTYEQYFGPGTRLTVT.

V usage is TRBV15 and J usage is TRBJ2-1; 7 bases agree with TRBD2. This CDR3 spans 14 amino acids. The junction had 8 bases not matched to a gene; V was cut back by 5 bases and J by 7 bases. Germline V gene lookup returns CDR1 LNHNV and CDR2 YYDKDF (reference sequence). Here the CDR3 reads CATSAQLAMNEQFF. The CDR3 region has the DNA TGTGCCACCAGCGCTCAACTAGCGATGAATGAGCAGTTCTTC.